Listed here are 22 T cell receptor beta chains from one sample, sequenced in a study of cytomegalovirus exposure and HLA in healthy donors. TCRdb's table, derived via immunoSEQ multiplex PCR, lists solely in-frame clones and lacks some. The sample lists roughly 200,000 clones, about nine tenths occurring once. Sample: PBMCs. Receptors were obtained from a man aged 30-40 years in good health and CMV-seropositive.

This chain links TRBV6-6 with TRBJ2-1; D is perhaps TRBD1 (6 bases). This CDR3 region has 16 residues. Per germline, CDR1 MNHNY and CDR2 SVGAGI (reference sequence). The V end lost 6 bases, the J end lost 9 bases, and 24 bases lay between the germline ends. CDR3 in DNA: TGTGCCAGCAGGTCCCAGCAGGGGATTTCTACTAGTGAGCAGTTCTTC. Amino acid sequence: CASRSQQGISTSEQFF.

The rearrangement uses TRBV27 and TRBJ1-2; a possible D gene is TRBD1 (6 bases). The V end was cut by 6 bases, the J end by 4 bases, with 15 bases between. The germline V gene encodes CDR1 MNHEY and CDR2 SMNVEV (reference sequence). This CDR3 is built from 14 residues. CDR3: CASRSGVAFYGYTF. DNA for the CDR3: TGTGCCAGCAGATCAGGGGTCGCGTTCTATGGCTACACCTTC.

The V and J genes are TRBV6-1 and TRBJ2-6; 8 bases are a match to TRBD1. Trimming cost V 7 bases and J 2 bases; bases outside gene matches: 4. The CDR3 sequence is 15 residues long. The V gene's germline CDR1 is MNHNS and CDR2 SASEGT. The CDR3 DNA sequence: TGTGCCAGCACCCTGGACAGGGCTGGGGCCAACGTCCTGACTTTC. Its protein is CASTLDRAGANVLTF.

The rearrangement uses TRBV6-5 and TRBJ2-7; D perhaps matches TRBD1 (6 bases). Germline-derived CDR1 and CDR2 are MNHEY and SVGAGI. Trimming cost V 5 bases and J 2 bases, with 10 bases left between them. The CDR3 loop spans 13 amino acids. The CDR3 nucleotides read TGTGCCAGCAGTCTAGCAGGGGCCTACGAGCAGTACTTC. Encoded protein: CASSLAGAYEQYF.

The rearrangement joins TRBV19 to TRBJ2-7; 8 nucleotides agree with TRBD1. The germline CDR1 and CDR2 sequences are LNHDA and SQIVND (reference sequence). This CDR3 has 15 amino acids. The V gene end was trimmed by 7 bases and the J gene end by 1 base; junction bases not matched to a gene: 9. CDR3 in amino acids: CASTLTGANSYEQYF. The CDR3, as DNA: TGTGCCAGTACCCTGACAGGGGCGAATTCCTACGAGCAGTACTTC.

The rearrangement joins TRBV19 to TRBJ2-7, with D possibly matching TRBD1 (6 bases). Germline CDR1 LNHDA, CDR2 SQIVND (reference sequence). There are 13 residues in the CDR3. V gave up 4 bases and J gave up 1 base, with 8 bases separating them. The CDR3 protein is CASSTGASYEQYF. The CDR3 coding sequence is TGTGCCAGTAGTACAGGGGCGTCCTACGAGCAGTACTTC.

The rearrangement joins TRBV11-3 to TRBJ2-7; D might be TRBD2 (5 bases). Trimming cost V 4 bases and J 1 base, with 8 bases left between them. The CDR3 is made up of 13 amino acids. Germline CDR1 SGHNT, CDR2 YENEEA. Here the CDR3 reads CASSSRTSYEQYF. The CDR3 region has the DNA TGTGCCAGCAGCTCCCGGACTTCCTACGAGCAGTACTTC.

The rearrangement links TRBV28 to TRBJ1-2, with 10 bases lining up with TRBD1. Losses at the gene ends were 10 bases for V and 11 bases for J; bases not matched to a gene: 16. The CDR3 has 14 residues. The germline V gene encodes CDR1 MDHEN and CDR2 SYDVKM. The DNA for the CDR3 is TGTGCCACACCGGGCTCCGGGACAGGGGCGCCGTACACCTTC. Its translation is CATPGSGTGAPYTF.

V usage is TRBV5-1 and J usage is TRBJ2-7; D may be TRBD1 or TRBD2 (5 bases each). V was trimmed by 6 bases and J by 2 bases, leaving 12 bases between them. This CDR3 comprises 13 residues. Germline values: CDR1 SGHRS, CDR2 YFSETQ. Here the CDR3 reads CASTQLGAYEQYF. The CDR3 DNA follows: TGCGCCAGCACGCAACTAGGGGCCTACGAGCAGTACTTC.

The sample holds a few counts of this clone. The chain's CDR3 is CASSPPARGRGKDGYTF. As DNA, the CDR3 is TGTGCCAGCAGCCCTCCCGCTCGGGGTAGGGGGAAGGATGGCTACACCTTC. This chain connects TRBV5-4 to TRBJ1-2; D is perhaps TRBD1 (6 bases). The V gene's germline CDR1 is SGHNT and CDR2 YYREEE (reference sequence). V was clipped by 4 bases and J by 6 bases, with 25 bases between them. The CDR3 is 17 amino acids.

The rearrangement joins TRBV27 to TRBJ2-1, with D possibly TRBD2 on 6 matching bases. Germline loops: CDR1 MNHEY, CDR2 SMNVEV (reference sequence). The CDR3 contains 15 residues. V was shortened by 6 bases and J by 5 bases, with 17 bases between the two germline ends. The CDR3 spells CASRTLSGMDNEQFF. The DNA for the CDR3 is TGTGCCAGCAGGACCCTTAGCGGAATGGACAATGAGCAGTTCTTC.

This chain uses TRBV6-6 with TRBJ2-3; TRBD1 agrees at 9 bases. The V and J ends lost 6 bases and 4 bases, in that order; junction bases with no gene match: 8. CDR3 length: 15 residues. Germline lookup yields CDR1 MNHNY and CDR2 SVGAGI (reference sequence). CDR3 loop: CASRSTGGRADTQYF. The DNA of the CDR3 is TGTGCCAGCAGGTCCACAGGGGGCCGGGCAGATACGCAGTATTTT.

The CDR3 is CASSLSQGLGNTIYF. The CDR3 region has the DNA TGTGCCAGCAGTTTGTCTCAGGGCCTGGGAAACACCATATATTTT. The J gene is TRBJ1-3, the V gene TRBV27; TRBD1 might be the D (5 bases). CDR1 and CDR2 from the germline V gene are MNHEY and SMNVEV (reference sequence). The CDR3 spans 15 residues. Trimming removed 3 bases from V and 4 bases from J, with 13 bases in between.

V usage is TRBV4-1 and J usage is TRBJ1-2; D call uncertain. From germline, CDR1 is MGHRA and CDR2 YSYEKL. Trimming pared 0 bases from V and 4 bases from J, leaving 12 bases between. The CDR3 length is 15 residues. CDR3 sequence (DNA): TGCGCCAGCAGCCAAGACCCAGGCGGACTCTATGGCTACACCTTC. Translation: CASSQDPGGLYGYTF.

The V and J genes are TRBV19 and TRBJ2-3; 11 positions agree with TRBD2. V was clipped by 3 bases and J by 3 bases; unmatched bases: 11. Germline V gene lookup returns CDR1 LNHDA and CDR2 SQIVND (reference sequence). This CDR3 comprises 18 residues. CDR3 amino acids: CASSIISPSGRTTDTQYF. As DNA, the CDR3 is TGTGCCAGTAGTATTATTTCCCCTAGCGGGAGGACAACAGATACGCAGTATTTT.

In its sample, this clone was seen a few times. This chain connects TRBV7-8 to TRBJ2-7, with D perhaps matching TRBD1 (6 bases). Germline V lookup: CDR1 SGHVS, CDR2 FQNEAQ. The length of the CDR3 is 13 residues. The V gene lost 7 bases and the J gene lost 5 bases, with 15 bases spanning the gap. The CDR3: CASTQGIRDEQYF. CDR3 nucleotide sequence: TGTGCCAGCACCCAGGGGATCCGGGACGAGCAGTACTTC.

This chain uses TRBV6-5 with TRBJ1-6; D unclear. Germline V lookup: CDR1 MNHEY, CDR2 SVGAGI. The V end was cut by 7 bases, the J end by 11 bases, with 3 bases between. The CDR3 spans 9 residues. In DNA, the CDR3 is TGTGCCAGCATCCCACCCCTCCACTTT. Translating gives CASIPPLHF.

The CDR3, as DNA: TGTGCCAGCAGCTCCCGGCCCGGAGCATTCTCTGGAAACACCATATATTTT. This codes for CASSSRPGAFSGNTIYF. This chain uses TRBV7-2 with TRBJ1-3; D call uncertain. The CDR3 length is 17 residues. Trimming pared 4 bases from V and 0 bases from J, leaving 16 bases between. Germline CDR1 and CDR2: SGHTA and FQGNSA.

The J gene is TRBJ1-2, the V gene TRBV15; D might be TRBD1 (5 bases). The germline V and J ends were trimmed by 0 bases and 8 bases, with 16 bases remaining between them. Germline V lookup: CDR1 LNHNV, CDR2 YYDKDF (reference sequence). The CDR3 is 15 residues long. The CDR3 sequence: CATSRDPVTDSGYTF. The DNA of the CDR3 is TGTGCCACCAGCAGAGATCCCGTGACAGATTCCGGCTACACCTTC.

The chain combines TRBV6-5 with TRBJ1-1, with D perhaps TRBD1 (5 bases). The CDR3 loop spans 15 amino acids. Deletions cut 0 bases from V and 6 bases from J, with 14 bases between. The germline gives CDR1 MNHEY, CDR2 SVGAGI. This chain's CDR3 is CASSYSHGGGAEAFF. CDR3 in DNA: TGTGCCAGCAGTTACTCGCACGGGGGTGGAGCTGAAGCTTTCTTT.

The V and J genes are TRBV7-3 and TRBJ2-1; weak D call: TRBD2 (6 bases). Germline CDR1 reads SGHTA; CDR2 reads FQGTGA. V lost 3 bases to trimming and J lost 7 bases, with 13 bases between them. The CDR3 is made up of 14 amino acids. This CDR3 is CASSLGGARNEQFF. The CDR3 nucleotides are TGTGCCAGCAGCTTGGGGGGAGCACGTAATGAGCAGTTCTTC.

The genes are TRBV18 and TRBJ2-3; 8 positions agree with TRBD2. Germline CDR1 and CDR2: KGHSH and LQKENI. This CDR3 contains 15 residues. The J segment lost 4 bases and the V segment lost 6 bases, leaving 9 bases of the junction unmatched. The DNA of the CDR3 is TGTGCCAGCTCGGAGTACAGCGGGAGCTCAGATACGCAGTATTTT. This sequence encodes CASSEYSGSSDTQYF.